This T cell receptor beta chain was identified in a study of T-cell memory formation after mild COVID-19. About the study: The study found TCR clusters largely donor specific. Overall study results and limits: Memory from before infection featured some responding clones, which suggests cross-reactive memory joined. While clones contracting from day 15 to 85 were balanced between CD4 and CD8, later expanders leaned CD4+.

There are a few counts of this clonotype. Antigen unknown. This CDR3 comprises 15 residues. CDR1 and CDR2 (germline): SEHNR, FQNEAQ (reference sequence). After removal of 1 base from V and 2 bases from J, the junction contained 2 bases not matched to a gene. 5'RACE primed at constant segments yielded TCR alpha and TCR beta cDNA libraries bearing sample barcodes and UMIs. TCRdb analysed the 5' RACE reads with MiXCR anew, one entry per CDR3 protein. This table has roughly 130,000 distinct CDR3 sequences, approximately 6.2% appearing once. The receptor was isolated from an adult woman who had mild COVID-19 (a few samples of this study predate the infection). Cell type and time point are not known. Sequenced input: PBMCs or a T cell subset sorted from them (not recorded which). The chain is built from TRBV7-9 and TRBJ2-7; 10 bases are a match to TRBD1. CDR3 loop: CASSLVGTGAYEQYF. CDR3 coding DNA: TGTGCCAGCAGCTTAGTTGGGACAGGGGCCTACGAGCAGTACTTC.